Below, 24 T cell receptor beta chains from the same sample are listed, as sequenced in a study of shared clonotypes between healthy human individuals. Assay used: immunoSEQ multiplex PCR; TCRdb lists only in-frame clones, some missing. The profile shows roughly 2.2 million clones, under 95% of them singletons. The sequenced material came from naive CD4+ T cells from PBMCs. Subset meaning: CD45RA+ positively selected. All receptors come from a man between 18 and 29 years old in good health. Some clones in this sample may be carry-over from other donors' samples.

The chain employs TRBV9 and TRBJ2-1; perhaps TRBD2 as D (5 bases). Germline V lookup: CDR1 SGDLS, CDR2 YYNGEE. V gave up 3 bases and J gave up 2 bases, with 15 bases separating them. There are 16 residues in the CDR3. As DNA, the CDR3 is TGTGCCAGCAGCGGAGGGTTGGTGCTTGCCTACAATGAGCAGTTCTTC. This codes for CASSGGLVLAYNEQFF. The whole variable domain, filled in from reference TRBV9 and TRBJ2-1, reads DSGVTQTPKHLITATGQRVTLRCSPRSGDLSVYWYQQSLDQGLQFLIQYYNGEERAKGNILERFSAQQFPDLHSELNLSSLELGDSALYFCASSGGLVLAYNEQFFGPGTRLTVL.

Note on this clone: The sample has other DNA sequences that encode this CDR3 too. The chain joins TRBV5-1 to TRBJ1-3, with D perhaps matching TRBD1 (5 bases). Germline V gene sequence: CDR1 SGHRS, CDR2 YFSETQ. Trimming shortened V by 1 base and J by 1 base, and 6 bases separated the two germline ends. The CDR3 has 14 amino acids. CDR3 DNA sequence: TGCGCCAGCAGCTTGTCAGGGTCTGGAAACACCATATATTTT. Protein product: CASSLSGSGNTIYF.

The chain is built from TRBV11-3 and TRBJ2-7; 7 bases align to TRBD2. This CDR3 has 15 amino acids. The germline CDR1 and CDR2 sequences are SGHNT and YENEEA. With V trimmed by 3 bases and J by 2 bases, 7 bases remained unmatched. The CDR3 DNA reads TGTGCCAGCAGCTTGGGGTCCAGCGGGACCTACGAGCAGTACTTC. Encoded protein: CASSLGSSGTYEQYF. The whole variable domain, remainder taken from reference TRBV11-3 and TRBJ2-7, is EAGVVQSPRYKIIEKKQPVAFWCNPISGHNTLYWYLQNLGQGPELLIRYENEEAVDDSQLPKDRFSAERLKGVDSTLKIQPAELGDSAVYLCASSLGSSGTYEQYFGPGTRLTVT.

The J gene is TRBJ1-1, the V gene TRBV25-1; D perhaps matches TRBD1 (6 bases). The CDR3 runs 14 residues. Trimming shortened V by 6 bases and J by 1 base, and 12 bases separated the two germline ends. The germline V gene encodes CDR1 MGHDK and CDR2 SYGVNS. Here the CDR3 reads CASSLGGGNTEAFF. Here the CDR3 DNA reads TGTGCCAGCAGCCTAGGAGGGGGGAACACTGAAGCTTTCTTT.

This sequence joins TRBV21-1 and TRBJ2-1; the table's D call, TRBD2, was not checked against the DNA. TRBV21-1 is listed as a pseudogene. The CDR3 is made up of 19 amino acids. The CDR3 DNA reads TGTGCCAGCCCCCGAAGGTGGCTAGCGGGCCTGAGCTCCTACAATGAGCAGTTCTTC. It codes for CASPRRWLAGLSSYNEQFF.

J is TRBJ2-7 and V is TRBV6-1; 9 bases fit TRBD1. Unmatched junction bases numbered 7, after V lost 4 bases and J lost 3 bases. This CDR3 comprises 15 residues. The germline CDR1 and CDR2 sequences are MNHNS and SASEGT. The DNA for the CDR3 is TGTGCCAGCAGTGGGAACAGGGGGCTCCGCTACGAGCAGTACTTC. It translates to CASSGNRGLRYEQYF.

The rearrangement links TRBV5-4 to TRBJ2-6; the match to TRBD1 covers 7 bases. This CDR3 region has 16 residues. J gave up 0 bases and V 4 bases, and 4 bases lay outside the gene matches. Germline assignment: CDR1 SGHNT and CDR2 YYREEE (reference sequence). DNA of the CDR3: TGTGCCAGCAGCAAGCGACAGGGCTCTGGGGCCAACGTCCTGACTTTC. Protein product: CASSKRQGSGANVLTF.

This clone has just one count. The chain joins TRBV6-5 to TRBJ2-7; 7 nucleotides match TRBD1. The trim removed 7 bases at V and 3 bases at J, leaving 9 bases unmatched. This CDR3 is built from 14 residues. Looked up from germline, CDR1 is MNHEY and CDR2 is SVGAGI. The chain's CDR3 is CASTLNRGHYEQYF. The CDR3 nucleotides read TGTGCCAGCACCCTAAACAGGGGACACTACGAGCAGTACTTC.

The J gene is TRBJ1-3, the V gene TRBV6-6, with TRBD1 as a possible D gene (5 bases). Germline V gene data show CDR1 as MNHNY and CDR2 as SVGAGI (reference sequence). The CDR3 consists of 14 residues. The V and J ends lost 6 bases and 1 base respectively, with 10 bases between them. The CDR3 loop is CASRSGGSGNTIYF. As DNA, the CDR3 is TGTGCCAGCAGGTCTGGGGGTTCTGGAAACACCATATATTTT.

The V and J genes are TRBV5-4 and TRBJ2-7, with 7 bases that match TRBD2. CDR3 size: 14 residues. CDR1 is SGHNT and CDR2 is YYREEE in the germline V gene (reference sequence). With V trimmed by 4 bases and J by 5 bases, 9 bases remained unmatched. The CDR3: CASSRAGTIDEQYF. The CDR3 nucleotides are TGTGCCAGCAGCCGGGCAGGGACTATCGACGAGCAGTACTTC.

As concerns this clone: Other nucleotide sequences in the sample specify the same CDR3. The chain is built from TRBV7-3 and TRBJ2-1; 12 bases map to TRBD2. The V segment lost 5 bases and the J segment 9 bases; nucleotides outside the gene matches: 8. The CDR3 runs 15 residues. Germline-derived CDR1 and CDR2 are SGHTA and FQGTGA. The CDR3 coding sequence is TGTGCCAGCAGCCTTCGACTAGCGGGGGCCGGTGAGCAGTTCTTC. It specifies CASSLRLAGAGEQFF. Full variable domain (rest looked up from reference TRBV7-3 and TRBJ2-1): GAGVSQTPSNKVTEKGKYVELRCDPISGHTALYWYRQSLGQGPEFLIYFQGTGAADDSGLPNDRFFAVRPEGSVSTLKIQRTERGDSAVYLCASSLRLAGAGEQFFGPGTRLTVL.

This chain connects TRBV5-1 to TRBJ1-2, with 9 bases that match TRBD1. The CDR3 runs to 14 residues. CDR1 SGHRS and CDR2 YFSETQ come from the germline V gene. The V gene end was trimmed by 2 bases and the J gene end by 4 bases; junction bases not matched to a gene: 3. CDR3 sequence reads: CASSFRTGAYGYTF. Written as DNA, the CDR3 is TGCGCCAGCAGCTTCCGGACAGGGGCCTATGGCTACACCTTC.

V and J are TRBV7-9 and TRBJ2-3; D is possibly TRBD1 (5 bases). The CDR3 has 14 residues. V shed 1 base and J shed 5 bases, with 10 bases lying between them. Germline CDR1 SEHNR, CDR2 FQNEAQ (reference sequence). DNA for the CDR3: TGTGCCAGCAGCTTAGGGGGCTCGTTAGATACGCAGTATTTT. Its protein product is CASSLGGSLDTQYF.

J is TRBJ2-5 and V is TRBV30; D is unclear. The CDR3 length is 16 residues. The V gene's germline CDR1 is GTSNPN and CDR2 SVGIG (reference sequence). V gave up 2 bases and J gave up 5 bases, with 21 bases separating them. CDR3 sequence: CAWSSSGRAVGETQYF. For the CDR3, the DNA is TGTGCCTGGAGTTCCTCGGGTAGGGCCGTAGGGGAGACCCAGTACTTC.

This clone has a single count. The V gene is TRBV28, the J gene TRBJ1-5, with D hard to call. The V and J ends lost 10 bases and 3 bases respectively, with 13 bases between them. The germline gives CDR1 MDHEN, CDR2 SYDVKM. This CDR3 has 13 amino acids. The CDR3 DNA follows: TGTGCCACCGACCGGACGGCCAATCAGCCCCAGCATTTT. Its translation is CATDRTANQPQHF.

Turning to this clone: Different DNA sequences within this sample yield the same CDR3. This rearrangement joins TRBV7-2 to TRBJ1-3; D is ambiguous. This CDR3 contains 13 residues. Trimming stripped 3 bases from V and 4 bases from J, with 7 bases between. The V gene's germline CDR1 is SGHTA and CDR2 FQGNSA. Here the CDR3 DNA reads TGTGCCAGCAGCTTTGAGGCGGGAAACACCATATATTTT. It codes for CASSFEAGNTIYF.

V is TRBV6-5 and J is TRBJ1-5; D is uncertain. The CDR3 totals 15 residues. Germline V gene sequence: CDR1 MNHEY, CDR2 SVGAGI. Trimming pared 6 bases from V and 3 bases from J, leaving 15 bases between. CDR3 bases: TGTGCCAGCAGACCCTTTGGAGCAGACAATCAGCCCCAGCATTTT. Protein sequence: CASRPFGADNQPQHF.

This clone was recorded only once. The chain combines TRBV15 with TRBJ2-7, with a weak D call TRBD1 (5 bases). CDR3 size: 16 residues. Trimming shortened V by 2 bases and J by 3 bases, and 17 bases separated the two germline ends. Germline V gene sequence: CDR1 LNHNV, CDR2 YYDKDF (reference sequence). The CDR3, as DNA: TGTGCCACCAGCAGACCTCGAGGAGTCAGGGTCTACGAGCAGTACTTC. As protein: CATSRPRGVRVYEQYF.

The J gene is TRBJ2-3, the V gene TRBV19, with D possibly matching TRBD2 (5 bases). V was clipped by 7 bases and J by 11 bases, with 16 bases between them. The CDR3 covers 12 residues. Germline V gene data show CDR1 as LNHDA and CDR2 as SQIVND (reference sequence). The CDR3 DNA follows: TGTGCCAGTACCTCAGCGGAGTCTTTGCAGTATTTT. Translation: CASTSAESLQYF.

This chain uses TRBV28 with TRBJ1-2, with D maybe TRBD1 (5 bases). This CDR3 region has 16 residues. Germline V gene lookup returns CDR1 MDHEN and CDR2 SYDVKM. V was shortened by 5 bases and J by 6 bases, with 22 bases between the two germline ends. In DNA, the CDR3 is TGTGCCAGCAGTCCCCTCGGGTTAGGGGTCGGCCATGGCTACACCTTC. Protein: CASSPLGLGVGHGYTF.

The CDR3 sequence: CASSLVAGYGYTF. The CDR3 DNA sequence: TGTGCCAGCAGCTTGGTCGCAGGGTATGGCTACACCTTC. The genes are TRBV5-8 and TRBJ1-2; the D gene is possibly TRBD1 (5 bases). In germline, CDR1 is SGHTS, CDR2 YDEGEE. V was trimmed by 0 bases and J by 5 bases, leaving 8 bases between them. The CDR3 spans 13 residues.

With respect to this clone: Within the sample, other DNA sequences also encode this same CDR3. Written as DNA, the CDR3 is TGTGCCAGCAGCCTGCCTAATGAAAAACTGTTTTTT. Its protein product is CASSLPNEKLFF. The gene calls are TRBV5-4 and TRBJ1-4; D not certain. Trimming stripped 4 bases from V and 3 bases from J, with 4 bases between. Germline assignment: CDR1 SGHNT and CDR2 YYREEE (reference sequence). This CDR3 has 12 amino acids.

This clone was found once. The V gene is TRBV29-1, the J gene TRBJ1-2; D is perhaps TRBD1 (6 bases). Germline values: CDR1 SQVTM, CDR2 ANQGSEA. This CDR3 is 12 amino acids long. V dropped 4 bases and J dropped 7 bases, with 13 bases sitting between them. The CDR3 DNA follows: TGCAGCGTTGTCACGGGGGCTAGTGGCTACACCTTC. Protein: CSVVTGASGYTF.

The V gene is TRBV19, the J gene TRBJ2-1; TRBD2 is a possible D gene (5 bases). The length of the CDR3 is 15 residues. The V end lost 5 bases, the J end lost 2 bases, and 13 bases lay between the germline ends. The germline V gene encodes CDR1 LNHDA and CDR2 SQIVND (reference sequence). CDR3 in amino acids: CASSAHRGAYNEQFF. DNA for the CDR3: TGTGCCAGTAGTGCCCACCGGGGTGCCTACAATGAGCAGTTCTTC. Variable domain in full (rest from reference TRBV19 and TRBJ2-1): DGGITQSPKYLFRKEGQNVTLSCEQNLNHDAMYWYRQDPGQGLRLIYYSQIVNDFQKGDIAEGYSVSREKKESFPLTVTSAQKNPTAFYLCASSAHRGAYNEQFFGPGTRLTVL.